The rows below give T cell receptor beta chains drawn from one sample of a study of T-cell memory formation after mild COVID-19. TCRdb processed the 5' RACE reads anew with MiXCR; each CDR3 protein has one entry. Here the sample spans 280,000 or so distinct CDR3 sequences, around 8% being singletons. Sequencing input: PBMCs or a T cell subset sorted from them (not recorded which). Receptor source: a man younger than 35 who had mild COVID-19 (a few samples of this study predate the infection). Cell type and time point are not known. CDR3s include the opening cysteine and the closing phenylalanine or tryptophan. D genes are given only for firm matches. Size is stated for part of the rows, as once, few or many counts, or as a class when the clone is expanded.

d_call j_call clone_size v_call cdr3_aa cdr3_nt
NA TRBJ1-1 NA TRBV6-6 CASMVDEFPEAFF TGTGCCAGCATGGTAGACGAGTTCCCTGAAGCTTTCTTT
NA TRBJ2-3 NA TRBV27 CASSLNGDTSTDTQYF TGTGCCAGCAGTTTAAACGGGGATACTAGCACAGATACGCAGTATTTT
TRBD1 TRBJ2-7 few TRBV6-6 CASSYQTGVHEQYF TGTGCCAGCAGTTACCAGACAGGGGTGCACGAGCAGTACTTC
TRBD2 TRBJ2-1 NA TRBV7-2 CASSYGGGPYNEQFF TGTGCCAGCAGCTACGGCGGGGGACCCTACAATGAGCAGTTCTTC
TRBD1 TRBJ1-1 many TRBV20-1 CSATGTGGRGGTEAFF TGCAGTGCTACAGGGACAGGGGGCCGGGGAGGCACTGAAGCTTTCTTT
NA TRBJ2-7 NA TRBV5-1 CASSFAARFGDEQYF TGCGCCAGCAGCTTTGCAGCTCGCTTTGGCGACGAGCAGTACTTC
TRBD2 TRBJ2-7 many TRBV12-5 CASGSPPTGGYEQYF TGTGCTAGTGGTTCTCCCCCCACGGGGGGCTACGAGCAGTACTTC
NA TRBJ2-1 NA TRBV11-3 CASSLDHNDNEQFF TGTGCCAGCAGCCTGGATCACAATGACAATGAGCAGTTCTTC
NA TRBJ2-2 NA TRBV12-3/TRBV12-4 CASKRDTYTGELFF TGTGCCAGCAAACGGGACACCTACACCGGGGAGCTGTTTTTT
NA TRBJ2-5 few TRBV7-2 CASSLGSLQETQYF TGTGCCAGCAGCTTAGGTAGCTTACAAGAGACCCAGTACTTC
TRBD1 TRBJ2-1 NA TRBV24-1 CATSDEQGRSYNEQFF TGTGCCACCAGTGATGAACAGGGGCGCTCCTACAATGAGCAGTTCTTC
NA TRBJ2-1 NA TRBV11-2 CASSPPSRNEQFF TGTGCCAGCAGCCCCCCTAGTAGGAATGAGCAGTTCTTC
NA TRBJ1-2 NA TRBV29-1 CSVDHLDMYGYTF TGCAGCGTTGACCACCTCGACATGTATGGCTACACCTTC